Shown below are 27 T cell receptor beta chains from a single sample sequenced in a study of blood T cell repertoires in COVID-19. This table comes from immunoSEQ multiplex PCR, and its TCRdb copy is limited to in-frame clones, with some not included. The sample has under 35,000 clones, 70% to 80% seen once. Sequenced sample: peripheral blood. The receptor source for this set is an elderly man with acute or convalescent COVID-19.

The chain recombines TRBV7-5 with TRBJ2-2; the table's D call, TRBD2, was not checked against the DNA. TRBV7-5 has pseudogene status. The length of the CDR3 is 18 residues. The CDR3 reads CVRSSRTSGGSNTGELFF. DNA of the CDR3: TGTGTCAGAAGCTCTCGGACTAGCGGGGGGTCCAACACCGGGGAGCTGTTTTTT.

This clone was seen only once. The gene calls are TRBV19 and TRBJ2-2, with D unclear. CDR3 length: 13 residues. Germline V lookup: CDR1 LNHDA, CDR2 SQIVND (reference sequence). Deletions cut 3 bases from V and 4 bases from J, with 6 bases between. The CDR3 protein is CASSIRVTGELFF. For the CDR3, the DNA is TGTGCCAGTAGTATTCGGGTCACCGGGGAGCTGTTTTTT.

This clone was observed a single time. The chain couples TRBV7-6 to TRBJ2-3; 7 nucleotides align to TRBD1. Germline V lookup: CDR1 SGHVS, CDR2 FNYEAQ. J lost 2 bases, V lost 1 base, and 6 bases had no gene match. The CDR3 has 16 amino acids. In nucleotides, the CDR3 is TGTGCCAGCAGCTTAGGTCCCAGGGGGAACACAGATACGCAGTATTTT. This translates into CASSLGPRGNTDTQYF.

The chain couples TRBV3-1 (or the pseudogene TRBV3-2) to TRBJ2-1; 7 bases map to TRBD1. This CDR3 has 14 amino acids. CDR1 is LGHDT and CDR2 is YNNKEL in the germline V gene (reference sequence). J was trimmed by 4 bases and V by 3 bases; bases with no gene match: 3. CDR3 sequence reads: CASSHWDRYNEQFF. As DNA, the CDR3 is TGTGCCAGCAGCCATTGGGACAGATACAATGAGCAGTTCTTC.

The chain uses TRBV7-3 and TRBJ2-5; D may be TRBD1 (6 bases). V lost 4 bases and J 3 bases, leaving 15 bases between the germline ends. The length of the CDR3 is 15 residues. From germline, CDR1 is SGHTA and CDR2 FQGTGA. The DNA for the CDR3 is TGTGCCAGCAGCTCCGGACAGCTAATCGAAGAGACCCAGTACTTC. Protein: CASSSGQLIEETQYF.

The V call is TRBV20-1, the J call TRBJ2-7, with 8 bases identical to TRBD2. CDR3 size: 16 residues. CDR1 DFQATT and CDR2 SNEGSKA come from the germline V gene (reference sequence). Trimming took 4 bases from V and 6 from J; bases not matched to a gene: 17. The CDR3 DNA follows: TGCAGTGCTACTGAGCCCGGCGGGAGGTCCCCCTCCGAGCAGTACTTC. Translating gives CSATEPGGRSPSEQYF.

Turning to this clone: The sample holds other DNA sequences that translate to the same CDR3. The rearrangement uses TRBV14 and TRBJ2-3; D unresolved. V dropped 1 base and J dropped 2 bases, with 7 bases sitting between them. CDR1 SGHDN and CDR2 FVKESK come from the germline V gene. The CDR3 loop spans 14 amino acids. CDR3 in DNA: TGTGCCAGCAGCCAAGGGCGACACACAGATACGCAGTATTTT. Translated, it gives CASSQGRHTDTQYF.

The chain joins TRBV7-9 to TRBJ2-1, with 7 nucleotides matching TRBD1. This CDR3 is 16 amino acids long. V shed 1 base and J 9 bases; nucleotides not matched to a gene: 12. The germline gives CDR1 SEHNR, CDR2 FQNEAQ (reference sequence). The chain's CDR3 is CASSLERGLVFSEQFF. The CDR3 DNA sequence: TGTGCCAGCAGCTTAGAAAGGGGGCTCGTCTTTAGTGAGCAGTTCTTC.

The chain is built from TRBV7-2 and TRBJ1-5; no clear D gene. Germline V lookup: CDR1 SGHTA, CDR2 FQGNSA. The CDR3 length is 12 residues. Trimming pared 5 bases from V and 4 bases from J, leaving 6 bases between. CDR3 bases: TGTGCCAGCAGCAAACAGAATCAGCCCCAGCATTTT. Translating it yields CASSKQNQPQHF. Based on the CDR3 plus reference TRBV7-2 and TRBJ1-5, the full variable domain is GAGVSQSPSNKVTEKGKDVELRCDPISGHTALYWYRQSLGQGLEFLIYFQGNSAPDKSGLPSDRFSAERTGGSVSTLTIQRTQQEDSAVYLCASSKQNQPQHFGDGTRLSIL.

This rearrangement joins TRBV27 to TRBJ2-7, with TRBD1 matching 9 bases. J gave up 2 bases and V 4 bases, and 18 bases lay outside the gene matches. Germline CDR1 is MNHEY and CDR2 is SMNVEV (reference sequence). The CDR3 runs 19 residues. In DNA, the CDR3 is TGTGCCAGCAGTTCCGTCTCCCTCTACAGGGGGCATAACCCCTACGAGCAGTACTTC. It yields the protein CASSSVSLYRGHNPYEQYF.

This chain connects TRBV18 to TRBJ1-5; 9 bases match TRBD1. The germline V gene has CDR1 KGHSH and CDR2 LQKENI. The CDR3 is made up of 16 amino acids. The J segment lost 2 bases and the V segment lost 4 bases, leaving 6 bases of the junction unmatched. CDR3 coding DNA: TGTGCCAGCTCACTGACGGGACAGGGAGGCAATCAGCCCCAGCATTTT. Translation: CASSLTGQGGNQPQHF.

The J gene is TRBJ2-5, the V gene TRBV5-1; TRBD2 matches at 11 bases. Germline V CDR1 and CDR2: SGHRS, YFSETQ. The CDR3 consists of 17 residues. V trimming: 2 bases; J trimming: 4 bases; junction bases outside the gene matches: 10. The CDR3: CASSFTIAGGPGETQYF. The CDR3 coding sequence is TGCGCCAGCAGCTTTACTATAGCGGGAGGGCCAGGAGAGACCCAGTACTTC.

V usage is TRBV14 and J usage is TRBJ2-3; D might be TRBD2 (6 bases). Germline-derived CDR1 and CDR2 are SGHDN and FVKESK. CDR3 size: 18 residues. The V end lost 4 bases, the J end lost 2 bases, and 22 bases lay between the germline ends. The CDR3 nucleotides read TGTGCCAGCAGCCGGGGGGTCGACGGGGTCTACCACACAGATACGCAGTATTTT. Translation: CASSRGVDGVYHTDTQYF.

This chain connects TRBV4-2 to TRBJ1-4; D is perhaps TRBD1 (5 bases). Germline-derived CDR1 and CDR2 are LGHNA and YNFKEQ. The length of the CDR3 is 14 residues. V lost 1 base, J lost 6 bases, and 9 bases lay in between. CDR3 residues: CASSQGEGHEKLFF. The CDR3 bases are TGTGCCAGCAGCCAAGGGGAGGGGCATGAAAAACTGTTTTTT.

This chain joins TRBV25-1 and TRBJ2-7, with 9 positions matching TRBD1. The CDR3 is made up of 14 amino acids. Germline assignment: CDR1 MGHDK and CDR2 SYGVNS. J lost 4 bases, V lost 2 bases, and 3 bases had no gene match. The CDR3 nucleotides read TGTGCCAGCAGTGAAGTGGGACAGGGTTACGAGCAGTACTTC. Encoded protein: CASSEVGQGYEQYF.

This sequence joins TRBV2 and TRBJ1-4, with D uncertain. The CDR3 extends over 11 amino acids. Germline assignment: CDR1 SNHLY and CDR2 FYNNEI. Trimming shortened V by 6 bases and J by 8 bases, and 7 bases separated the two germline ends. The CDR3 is CASSTQEKLFF. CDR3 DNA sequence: TGTGCCAGCAGCACACAAGAAAAACTGTTTTTT.

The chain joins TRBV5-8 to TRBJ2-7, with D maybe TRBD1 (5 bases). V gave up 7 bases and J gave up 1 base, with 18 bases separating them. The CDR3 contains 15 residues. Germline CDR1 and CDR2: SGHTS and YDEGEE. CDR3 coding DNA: TGTGCCAGCCGTGGGGCCGACTCCAGGTCCTACGAGCAGTACTTC. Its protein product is CASRGADSRSYEQYF.

CDR3 sequence (DNA): TGTGCCAGCAGCCACCCAGACTCCCCTGGGGCCAACGTCCTGACTTTC. The encoded protein is CASSHPDSPGANVLTF. V and J are TRBV14 and TRBJ2-6; D ambiguous. V was trimmed by 3 bases and J by 2 bases, leaving 11 bases between them. CDR1 and CDR2 from the germline V gene are SGHDN and FVKESK. The CDR3 has 16 residues. The whole variable domain, remainder taken from reference TRBV14 and TRBJ2-6, is EAGVTQFPSHSVIEKGQTVTLRCDPISGHDNLYWYRRVMGKEIKFLLHFVKESKQDESGMPNNRFLAERTGGTYSTLKVQPAELEDSGVYFCASSHPDSPGANVLTFGAGSRLTVL.

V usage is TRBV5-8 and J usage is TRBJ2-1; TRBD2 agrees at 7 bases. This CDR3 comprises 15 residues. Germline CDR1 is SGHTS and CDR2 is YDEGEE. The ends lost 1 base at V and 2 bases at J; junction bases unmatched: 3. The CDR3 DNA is TGTGCCAGCAGCTTGCGCGGGAGCGCCTACAATGAGCAGTTCTTC. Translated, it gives CASSLRGSAYNEQFF.

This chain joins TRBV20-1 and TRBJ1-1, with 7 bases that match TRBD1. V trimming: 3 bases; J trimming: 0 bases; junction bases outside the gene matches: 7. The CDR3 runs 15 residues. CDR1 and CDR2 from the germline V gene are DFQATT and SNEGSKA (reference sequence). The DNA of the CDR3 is TGCAGTGCTAGTGACAGGGCGAGCATGAACACTGAAGCTTTCTTT. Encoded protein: CSASDRASMNTEAFF.

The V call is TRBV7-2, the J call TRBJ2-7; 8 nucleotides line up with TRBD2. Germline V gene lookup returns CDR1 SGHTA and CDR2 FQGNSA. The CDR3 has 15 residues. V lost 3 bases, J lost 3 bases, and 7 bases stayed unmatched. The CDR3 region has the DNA TGTGCCAGCAGCTTGGGCCTAGCGGGCCTCTACGAGCAGTACTTC. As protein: CASSLGLAGLYEQYF.

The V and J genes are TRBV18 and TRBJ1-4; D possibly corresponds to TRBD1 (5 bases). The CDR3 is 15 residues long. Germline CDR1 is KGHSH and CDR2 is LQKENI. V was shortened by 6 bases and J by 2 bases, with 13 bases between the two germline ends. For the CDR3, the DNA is TGTGCCAGCTCGCCTCAGGGATGGACTAATGAAAAACTGTTTTTT. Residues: CASSPQGWTNEKLFF. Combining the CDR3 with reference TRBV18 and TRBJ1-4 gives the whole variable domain NAGVMQNPRHLVRRRGQEARLRCSPMKGHSHVYWYRQLPEEGLKFMVYLQKENIIDESGMPKERFSAEFPKEGPSILRIQQVVRGDSAAYFCASSPQGWTNEKLFFGSGTQLSVL.

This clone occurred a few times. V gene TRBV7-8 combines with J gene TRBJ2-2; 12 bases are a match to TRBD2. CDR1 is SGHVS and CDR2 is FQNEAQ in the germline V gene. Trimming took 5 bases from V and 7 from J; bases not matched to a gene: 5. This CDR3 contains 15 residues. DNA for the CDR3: TGTGCCAGCAGCATAACTAGCGGGAGGATCGGGGAGCTGTTTTTT. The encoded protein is CASSITSGRIGELFF.

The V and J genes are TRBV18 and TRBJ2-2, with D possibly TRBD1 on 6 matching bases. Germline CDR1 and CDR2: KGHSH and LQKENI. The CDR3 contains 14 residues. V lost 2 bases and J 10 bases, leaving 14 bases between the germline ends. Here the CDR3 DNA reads TGTGCCAGCTCACCAAAGACAGGTCTTCAGGAGCTGTTTTTT. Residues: CASSPKTGLQELFF.

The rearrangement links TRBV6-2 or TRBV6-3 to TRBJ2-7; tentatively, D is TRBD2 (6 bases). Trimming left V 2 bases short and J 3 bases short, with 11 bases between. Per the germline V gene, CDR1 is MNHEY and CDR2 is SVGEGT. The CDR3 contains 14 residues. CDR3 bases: TGTGCCAGCAGTTACGGTGTAGCGGTCTACGAGCAGTACTTC. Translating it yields CASSYGVAVYEQYF.

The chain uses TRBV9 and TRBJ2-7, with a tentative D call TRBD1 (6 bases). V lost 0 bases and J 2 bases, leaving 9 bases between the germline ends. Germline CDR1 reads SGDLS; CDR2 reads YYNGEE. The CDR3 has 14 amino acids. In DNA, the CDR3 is TGTGCCAGCAGCGTAGACAGGGTTCCCTACGAGCAGTACTTC. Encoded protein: CASSVDRVPYEQYF. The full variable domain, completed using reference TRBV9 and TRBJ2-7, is DSGVTQTPKHLITATGQRVTLRCSPRSGDLSVYWYQQSLDQGLQFLIQYYNGEERAKGNILERFSAQQFPDLHSELNLSSLELGDSALYFCASSVDRVPYEQYFGPGTRLTVT.

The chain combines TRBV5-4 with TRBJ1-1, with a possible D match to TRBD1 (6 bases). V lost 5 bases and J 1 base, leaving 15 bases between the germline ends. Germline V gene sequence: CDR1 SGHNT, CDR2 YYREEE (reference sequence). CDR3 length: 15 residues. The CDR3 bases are TGTGCCAGCAGGGGTGGACAGAGAAGGAACACTGAAGCTTTCTTT. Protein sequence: CASRGGQRRNTEAFF. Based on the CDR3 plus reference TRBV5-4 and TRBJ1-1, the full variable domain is ETGVTQSPTHLIKTRGQQVTLRCSSQSGHNTVSWYQQALGQGPQFIFQYYREEENGRGNFPPRFSGLQFPNYSSELNVNALELDDSALYLCASRGGQRRNTEAFFGQGTRLTVV.